Below, one TCR beta chain is given with its context. The data derive from a study of regulatory T cells in long-lasting Graves disease. Sequencing libraries for TCR beta were prepared with iRepertoire HTBI primers and Arm-PCR of CDR3 regions. TCRdb itself ran the multiplex PCR reads through MiXCR, one entry per CDR3 protein. The repertoire consists of approximately 470,000 distinct CDR3 sequences, with 16% occurring once and the leading ten covering about 12%. Time point noted: newly diagnosed GD, antithyroid drugs for less than 3 months. Construction of the TCR library relied on RNA isolated from PBMCs. The same sample was also studied in work on T cells in Graves' hyperthyroidism and ophthalmopathy. According to that study: An initial round of RT-PCR targeting the TCR CDR3 relied on the HTBI primer set.

This receptor was identified in a man aged 35 to 55 with Graves disease. This specimen consisted of peripheral blood mononuclear cells (PBMCs), obtained at new diagnosis, from a patient treated with antithyroid drugs.

The CDR3 here is CSASGLAGATGANVLTF. The CDR3 DNA sequence: TGCAGTGCTAGTGGACTAGCGGGAGCAACTGGGGCCAACGTCCTGACTTTC. The V gene is TRBV20-1, the J gene TRBJ2-6; 13 bases map to TRBD2. The CDR3 spans 17 residues. The trim removed 3 bases at V and 2 bases at J, leaving 4 bases unmatched. Germline CDR1 reads DFQATT; CDR2 reads SNEGSKA (reference sequence).